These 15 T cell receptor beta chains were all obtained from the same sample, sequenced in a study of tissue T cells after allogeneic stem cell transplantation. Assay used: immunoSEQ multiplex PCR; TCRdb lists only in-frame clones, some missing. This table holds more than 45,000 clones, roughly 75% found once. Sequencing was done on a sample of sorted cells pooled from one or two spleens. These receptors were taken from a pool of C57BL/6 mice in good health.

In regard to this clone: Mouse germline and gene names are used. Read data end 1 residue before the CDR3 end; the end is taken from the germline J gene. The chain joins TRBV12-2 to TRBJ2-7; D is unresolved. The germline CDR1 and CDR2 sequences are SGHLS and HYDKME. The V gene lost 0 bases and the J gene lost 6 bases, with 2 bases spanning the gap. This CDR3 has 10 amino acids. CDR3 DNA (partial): TGTGCCAGCTCTCTCTTTGAACAGTAC. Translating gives CASSLFEQY. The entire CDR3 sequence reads CASSLFEQYF.

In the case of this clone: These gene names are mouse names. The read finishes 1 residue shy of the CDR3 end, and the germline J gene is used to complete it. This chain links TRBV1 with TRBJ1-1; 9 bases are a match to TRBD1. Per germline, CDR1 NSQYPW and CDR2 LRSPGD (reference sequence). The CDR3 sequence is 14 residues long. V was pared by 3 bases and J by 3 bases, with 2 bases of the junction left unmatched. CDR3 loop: CTCSARDRDTEVFF. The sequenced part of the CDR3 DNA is TGCACCTGCAGTGCCCGGGACAGGGACACAGAAGTCTTC.

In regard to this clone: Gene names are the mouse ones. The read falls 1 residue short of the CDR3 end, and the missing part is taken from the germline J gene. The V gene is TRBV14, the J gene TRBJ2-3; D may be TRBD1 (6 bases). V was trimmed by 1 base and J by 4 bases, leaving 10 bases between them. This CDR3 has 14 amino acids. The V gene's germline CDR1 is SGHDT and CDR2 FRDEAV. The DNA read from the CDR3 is TGTGCCAGCAGTTTCCCGGGACATTCAGAAACGCTGTAT. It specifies CASSFPGHSETLY. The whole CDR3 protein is CASSFPGHSETLYF. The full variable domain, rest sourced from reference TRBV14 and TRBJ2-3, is EAGVTQSPRYAVLQEGQAVSFWCDPISGHDTLYWYQQPRDQGPQLLVYFRDEAVIDNSQLPSDRFSAVRPKGTNSTLKIQSAKQGDTATYLCASSFPGHSETLYFGSGTRLTVL.

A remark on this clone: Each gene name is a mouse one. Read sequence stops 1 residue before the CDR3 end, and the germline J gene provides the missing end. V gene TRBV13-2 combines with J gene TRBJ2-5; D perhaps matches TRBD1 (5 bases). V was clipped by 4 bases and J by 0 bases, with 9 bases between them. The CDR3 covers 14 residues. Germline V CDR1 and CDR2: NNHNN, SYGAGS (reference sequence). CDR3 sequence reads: CASGSDNNQDTQYF. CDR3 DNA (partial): TGTGCCAGCGGTTCGGACAATAACCAAGACACCCAGTAC.

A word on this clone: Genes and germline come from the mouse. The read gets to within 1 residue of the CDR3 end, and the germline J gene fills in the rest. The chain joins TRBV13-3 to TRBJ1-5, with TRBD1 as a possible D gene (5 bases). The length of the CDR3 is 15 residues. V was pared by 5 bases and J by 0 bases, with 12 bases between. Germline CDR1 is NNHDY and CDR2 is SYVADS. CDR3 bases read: TGTGCCAGCAGACCTCGGACATATAACAACCAGGCTCCGCTT. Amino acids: CASRPRTYNNQAPL. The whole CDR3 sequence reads CASRPRTYNNQAPLF.

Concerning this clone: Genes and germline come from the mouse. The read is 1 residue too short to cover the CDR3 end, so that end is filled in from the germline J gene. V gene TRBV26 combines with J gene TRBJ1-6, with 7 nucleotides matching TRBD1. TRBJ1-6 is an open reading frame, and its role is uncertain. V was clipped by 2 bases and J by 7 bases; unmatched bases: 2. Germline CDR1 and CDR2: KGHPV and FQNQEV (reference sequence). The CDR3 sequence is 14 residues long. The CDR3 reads CASSLVRGNSPLYF. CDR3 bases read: TGTGCCAGCAGTCTGGTCAGGGGGAATTCGCCCCTCTAC.

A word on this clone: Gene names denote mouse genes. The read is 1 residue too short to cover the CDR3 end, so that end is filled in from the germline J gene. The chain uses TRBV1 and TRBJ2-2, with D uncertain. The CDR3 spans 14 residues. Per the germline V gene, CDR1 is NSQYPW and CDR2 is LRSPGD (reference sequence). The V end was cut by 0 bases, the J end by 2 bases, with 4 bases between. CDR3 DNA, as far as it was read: TGCACCTGCAGTGCAGATCAGAACACCGGGCAGCTCTAC. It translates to CTCSADQNTGQLY. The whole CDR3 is CTCSADQNTGQLYF.

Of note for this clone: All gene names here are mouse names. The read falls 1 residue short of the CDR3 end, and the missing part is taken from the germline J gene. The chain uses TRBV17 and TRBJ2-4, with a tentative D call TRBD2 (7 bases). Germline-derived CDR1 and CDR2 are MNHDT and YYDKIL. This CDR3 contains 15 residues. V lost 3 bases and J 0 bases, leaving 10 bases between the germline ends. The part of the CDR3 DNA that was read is TGTGCTAGCAGTAGTAGGGGGGCTAGTCAAAACACCTTGTAC. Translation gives CASSSRGASQNTLY. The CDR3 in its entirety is CASSSRGASQNTLYF.

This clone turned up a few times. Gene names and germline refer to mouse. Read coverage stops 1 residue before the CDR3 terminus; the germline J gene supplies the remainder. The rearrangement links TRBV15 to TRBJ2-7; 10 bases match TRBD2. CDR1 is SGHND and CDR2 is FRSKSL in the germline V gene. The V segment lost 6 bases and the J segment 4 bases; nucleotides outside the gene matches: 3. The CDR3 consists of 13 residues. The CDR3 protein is CASRAGGAYEQYF. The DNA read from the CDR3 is TGTGCCAGCAGGGCTGGGGGGGCATATGAACAGTAC.

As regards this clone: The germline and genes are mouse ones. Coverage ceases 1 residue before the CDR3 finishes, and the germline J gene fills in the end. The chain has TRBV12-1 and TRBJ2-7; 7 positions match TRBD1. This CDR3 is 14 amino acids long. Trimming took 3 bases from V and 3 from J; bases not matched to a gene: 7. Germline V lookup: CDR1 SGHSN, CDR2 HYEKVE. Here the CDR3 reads CASSNDRVGYEQYF. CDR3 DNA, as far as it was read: TGTGCCAGCTCTAACGACAGGGTGGGCTATGAACAGTAC.

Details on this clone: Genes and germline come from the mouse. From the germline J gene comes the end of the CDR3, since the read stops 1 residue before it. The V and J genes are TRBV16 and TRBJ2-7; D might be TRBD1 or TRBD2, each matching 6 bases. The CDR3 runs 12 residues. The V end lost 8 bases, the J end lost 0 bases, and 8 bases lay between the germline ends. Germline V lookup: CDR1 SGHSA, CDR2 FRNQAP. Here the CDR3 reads CASGGRSYEQYF. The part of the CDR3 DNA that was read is TGTGCAAGCGGGGGCCGCTCCTATGAACAGTAC. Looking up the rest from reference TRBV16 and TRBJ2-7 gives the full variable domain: NAGVIQTPRHKVTGKGQEATLWCEPISGHSAVFWYRQTIVQGLEFLTYFRNQAPIDDSGMPKERFSAQMPNQSHSTLKIQSTQPQDSAVYLCASGGRSYEQYFGPGTRLTVL.

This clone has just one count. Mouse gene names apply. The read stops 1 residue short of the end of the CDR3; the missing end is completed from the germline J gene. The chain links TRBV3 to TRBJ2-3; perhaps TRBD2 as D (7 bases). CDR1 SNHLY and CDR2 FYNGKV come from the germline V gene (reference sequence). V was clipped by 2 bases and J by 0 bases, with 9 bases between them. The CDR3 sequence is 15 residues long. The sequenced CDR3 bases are TGTGCCAGCAGCTTACTGGGGGCTAGTGCAGAAACGCTGTAT. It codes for CASSLLGASAETLY. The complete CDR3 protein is CASSLLGASAETLYF. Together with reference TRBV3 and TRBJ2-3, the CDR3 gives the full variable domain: GPKVLQIPSHQIIDMGQMVTLNCDPVSNHLYFYWYKQILGQQMEFLVNFYNGKVMEKSKLFKDQFSVERPDGSYFTLKIQPTALEDSAVYFCASSLLGASAETLYFGSGTRLTVL.

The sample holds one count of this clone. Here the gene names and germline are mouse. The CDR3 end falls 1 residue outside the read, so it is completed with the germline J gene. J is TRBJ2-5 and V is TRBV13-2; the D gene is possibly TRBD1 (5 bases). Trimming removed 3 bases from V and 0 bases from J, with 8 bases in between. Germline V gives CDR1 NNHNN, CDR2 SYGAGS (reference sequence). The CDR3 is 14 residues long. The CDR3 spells CASGARGNQDTQYF. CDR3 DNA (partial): TGTGCCAGCGGTGCGAGGGGTAACCAAGACACCCAGTAC.

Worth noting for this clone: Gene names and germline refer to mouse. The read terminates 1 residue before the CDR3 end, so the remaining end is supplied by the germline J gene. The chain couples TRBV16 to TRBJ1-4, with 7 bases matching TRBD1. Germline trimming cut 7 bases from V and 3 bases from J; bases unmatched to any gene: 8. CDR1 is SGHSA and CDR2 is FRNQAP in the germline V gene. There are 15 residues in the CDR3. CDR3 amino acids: CASTPPGQPNERLFF. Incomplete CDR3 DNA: TGTGCAAGCACCCCTCCGGGACAGCCCAACGAAAGATTATTT.

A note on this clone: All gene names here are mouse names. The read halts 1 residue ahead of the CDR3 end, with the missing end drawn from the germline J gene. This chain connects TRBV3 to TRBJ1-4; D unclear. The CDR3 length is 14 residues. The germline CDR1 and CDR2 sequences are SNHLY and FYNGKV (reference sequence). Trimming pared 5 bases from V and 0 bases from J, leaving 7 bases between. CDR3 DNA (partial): TGTGCCAGCAGCAGGCTAATTTCCAACGAAAGATTATTT. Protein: CASSRLISNERLF. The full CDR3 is CASSRLISNERLFF.